Shown below are 26 T cell receptor beta chains from a single sample sequenced in a study of blood T cell repertoires in COVID-19. Profiled with immunoSEQ multiplex PCR; TCRdb holds only in-frame clones, not every one. The data contain approximately 70,000 clones, roughly nine tenths of them singletons. Specimen: peripheral blood. The receptor source for this set is a middle-aged man with COVID-19, enrolled during active disease.

DNA for the CDR3: TGTGCCAGCAGTGATTCCGGACAGGGGAGATACACCTTC. It is translated as CASSDSGQGRYTF. The chain joins TRBV2 to TRBJ1-2; 9 bases line up with TRBD1. V trimming: 3 bases; J trimming: 11 bases; junction bases outside the gene matches: 7. Germline CDR1 and CDR2: SNHLY and FYNNEI. This CDR3 comprises 13 residues.

The chain couples TRBV5-1 to TRBJ1-4; a possible D gene is TRBD1 (5 bases). The V end was cut by 0 bases, the J end by 7 bases, with 10 bases between. This CDR3 comprises 14 residues. The germline V gene encodes CDR1 SGHRS and CDR2 YFSETQ. The CDR3 here is CASSLAGGAEKLFF. The DNA of the CDR3 is TGCGCCAGCAGCTTGGCCGGTGGGGCTGAAAAACTGTTTTTT.

The chain combines TRBV28 with TRBJ2-1; possibly TRBD2 for D (7 bases). CDR1 is MDHEN, CDR2 SYDVKM, per germline. The CDR3 loop spans 16 amino acids. V gave up 3 bases and J gave up 5 bases, with 17 bases separating them. CDR3 in amino acids: CASSLGRGFGNNEQFF. In DNA form, the CDR3 reads TGTGCCAGCAGTTTGGGGAGGGGGTTTGGGAACAATGAGCAGTTCTTC.

The rearrangement joins TRBV19 to TRBJ2-3; maybe TRBD1 (5 bases). V was shortened by 6 bases and J by 4 bases, with 14 bases between the two germline ends. This CDR3 is 14 amino acids long. The V gene's germline CDR1 is LNHDA and CDR2 SQIVND (reference sequence). The CDR3 reads CASRQGFGPDTQYF. As DNA, the CDR3 is TGTGCCAGTAGGCAGGGATTTGGGCCAGATACGCAGTATTTT.

The chain joins TRBV13 to TRBJ2-7, with 9 bases matching TRBD2. The CDR3 loop spans 15 amino acids. The junction had 2 bases not matched to a gene; V was cut back by 2 bases and J by 0 bases. CDR1 and CDR2 (germline): PRHDT, FYEKMQ (reference sequence). The CDR3 nucleotides are TGTGCCAGCAGCTTACCGGGACTAGCCTCCTACGAGCAGTACTTC. Translation: CASSLPGLASYEQYF.

The gene calls are TRBV6-4 and TRBJ1-5; the match to TRBD1 covers 7 bases. After removal of 10 bases from V and 4 bases from J, the junction contained 13 bases not matched to a gene. CDR1 MRHNA and CDR2 SNTAGT come from the germline V gene. CDR3 length: 15 amino acids. The CDR3 bases are TGTGCCACCCATGTGACAGGGCTCATTAATCAGCCCCAGCATTTT. Translation: CATHVTGLINQPQHF.

The rearrangement links TRBV5-8 to TRBJ1-4, with 8 bases matching TRBD1. V was clipped by 4 bases and J by 3 bases; unmatched bases: 14. This CDR3 has 18 residues. Looked up from germline, CDR1 is SGHTS and CDR2 is YDEGEE. CDR3 sequence: CASSKGQGVVMANEKLFF. As DNA, the CDR3 is TGTGCCAGCAGCAAAGGACAGGGTGTGGTTATGGCTAATGAAAAACTGTTTTTT.

This sequence joins TRBV5-1 and TRBJ2-7, with a tentative D call TRBD1 (7 bases). CDR1 and CDR2 (germline): SGHRS, YFSETQ. Trimming stripped 0 bases from V and 9 bases from J, with 13 bases between. CDR3 length equals 13 residues. The CDR3 region is CASSLASGGGQYF. For the CDR3, the DNA is TGCGCCAGCAGCTTGGCCTCAGGGGGAGGGCAGTACTTC.

The V and J genes are TRBV11-2 and TRBJ2-5; 7 positions match TRBD1. Germline-derived CDR1 and CDR2 are SGHAT and FQNNGV. Trimming took 5 bases from V and 5 from J; bases not matched to a gene: 14. This CDR3 contains 16 residues. The CDR3, as DNA: TGTGCCAGCAGCCCCGGGACAGTTAGTGGACAGGAGACCCAGTACTTC. It codes for CASSPGTVSGQETQYF.

The gene calls are TRBV7-9 and TRBJ1-2; unclear D gene. Trimming removed 5 bases at V and 1 base at J, with 8 bases between. CDR1 and CDR2 from the germline V gene are SEHNR and FQNEAQ (reference sequence). This CDR3 region has 13 residues. CDR3 nucleotides: TGTGCCAGCAGCCGAGATGTTAACTATGGCTACACCTTC. Its translation: CASSRDVNYGYTF.

The gene calls are TRBV30 and TRBJ1-1, with no clear D. CDR3 length: 14 residues. With 3 bases removed from V and 4 bases from J, the gap between germline ends came to 15 bases. Per germline, CDR1 GTSNPN and CDR2 SVGIG (reference sequence). The chain's CDR3 is CAWRIQLVGTEAFF. CDR3 in DNA: TGTGCCTGGAGGATCCAACTGGTCGGCACTGAAGCTTTCTTT.

V and J are TRBV23-1 and TRBJ2-5; 8 bases map to TRBD2. TRBV23-1 is identified as an open reading frame with a role that is uncertain. With V trimmed by 1 base and J by 4 bases, 8 bases remained unmatched. There are 16 residues in the CDR3. The CDR3, as DNA: TGCGCCAGCAGTCAATTTTCCGGGACTAGACGAGAGACCCAGTACTTC. This codes for CASSQFSGTRRETQYF.

The rearrangement joins TRBV5-4 to TRBJ1-3, with 7 bases fitting TRBD1. The V gene's germline CDR1 is SGHNT and CDR2 YYREEE (reference sequence). There are 13 residues in the CDR3. After removal of 6 bases from V and 4 bases from J, the junction contained 4 bases not matched to a gene. CDR3 DNA sequence: TGTGCCAGCAACCCGGGACAGGGAAACACCATATATTTT. Amino acids: CASNPGQGNTIYF.

The V and J genes are TRBV30 and TRBJ1-3; D remains ambiguous. The CDR3 runs to 14 residues. The ends were cut back, 7 bases at V and 0 bases at J, with 13 bases in the middle. From germline, CDR1 is GTSNPN and CDR2 SVGIG (reference sequence). The DNA for the CDR3 is TGTGCCTCGACGTACTGGAGCTCTGGAAACACCATATATTTT. Amino acid sequence: CASTYWSSGNTIYF.

This sequence joins TRBV5-1 and TRBJ2-7; D gene ambiguous. Germline V lookup: CDR1 SGHRS, CDR2 YFSETQ. The CDR3 totals 11 residues. With 3 bases removed from V and 4 bases from J, the gap between germline ends came to 5 bases. The chain's CDR3 is CASSSQYEQYF. The CDR3 DNA reads TGCGCCAGCAGCTCTCAGTACGAGCAGTACTTC.

This clone appeared once. The chain joins TRBV6-5 to TRBJ2-7; D is possibly TRBD2 (6 bases). Germline V gene data show CDR1 as MNHEY and CDR2 as SVGAGI. V was shortened by 0 bases and J by 3 bases, with 9 bases between the two germline ends. The CDR3 runs to 14 residues. DNA of the CDR3: TGTGCCAGCAGTTACTCTGCGGGGCTCTACGAGCAGTACTTC. Translated: CASSYSAGLYEQYF.

The rearrangement uses TRBV5-4 and TRBJ1-4; TRBD1 matches 10 bases. This CDR3 has 16 residues. V lost 5 bases to trimming and J lost 4 bases; unmatched junction nucleotides: 8. Germline V lookup: CDR1 SGHNT, CDR2 YYREEE (reference sequence). CDR3 residues: CASSPGQGGRNEKLFF. CDR3 coding DNA: TGTGCCAGCAGTCCCGGACAGGGGGGCCGTAATGAAAAACTGTTTTTT.

The rearrangement uses TRBV30 and TRBJ2-2, with 8 bases fitting TRBD2. The CDR3 is 15 amino acids. Germline assignment: CDR1 GTSNPN and CDR2 SVGIG (reference sequence). The V and J ends lost 3 bases and 1 base, in that order; junction bases with no gene match: 4. DNA for the CDR3: TGTGCCTGGAGACCTAGCGGGCTGAACACCGGGGAGCTGTTTTTT. Its translation is CAWRPSGLNTGELFF.

This clone showed up just once. V usage is TRBV5-5 and J usage is TRBJ1-4; 7 positions agree with TRBD1. Germline CDR1 SGHKS, CDR2 YYEKEE (reference sequence). V dropped 3 bases and J dropped 8; count of bases not matched to a gene: 7. The CDR3 is made up of 14 amino acids. The CDR3 reads CASSYRGLEEKLFF. The CDR3 bases are TGTGCCAGCAGCTACAGGGGTTTGGAGGAAAAACTGTTTTTT.

The chain uses TRBV19 and TRBJ2-3; the D gene is possibly TRBD1 (5 bases). The length of the CDR3 is 14 residues. Trimming shortened V by 3 bases and J by 0 bases, and 7 bases separated the two germline ends. Germline V lookup: CDR1 LNHDA, CDR2 SQIVND (reference sequence). The CDR3 protein is CASSIPGSTDTQYF. In nucleotides, the CDR3 is TGTGCCAGTAGTATCCCAGGGAGCACAGATACGCAGTATTTT.

V is TRBV7-9 and J is TRBJ2-3; 8 bases agree with TRBD2. CDR3 length: 14 amino acids. Germline CDR1 reads SEHNR; CDR2 reads FQNEAQ (reference sequence). With 5 bases clipped from V and 5 bases from J, the junction kept 6 bases outside the gene matches. Here the CDR3 reads CASSVSGGIDTQYF. CDR3 nucleotide sequence: TGTGCCAGCAGCGTAAGCGGGGGAATAGATACGCAGTATTTT.

CDR3 sequence reads: CASSQPRGGSNTGELFF. The DNA for the CDR3 is TGCGCCAGCAGCCAACCCCGAGGAGGTTCGAACACCGGGGAGCTGTTTTTT. The chain combines TRBV4-1 with TRBJ2-2; the D gene is possibly TRBD2 (5 bases). The CDR3 contains 17 residues. V was cut by 2 bases and J by 0 bases, with 13 bases left in between. Germline CDR1 MGHRA, CDR2 YSYEKL.

This clone was found a few times. Within the sample, other DNA sequences also encode this same CDR3. V usage is TRBV4-1 and J usage is TRBJ2-2; no reliable D call. The CDR3 length is 16 residues. V lost 0 bases, J lost 0 bases, and 8 bases lay in between. Per germline, CDR1 MGHRA and CDR2 YSYEKL. CDR3 in amino acids: CASSQDLGPNTGELFF. DNA for the CDR3: TGCGCCAGCAGCCAAGATCTCGGTCCGAACACCGGGGAGCTGTTTTTT.

This rearrangement joins TRBV6-5 to TRBJ2-7, with D tentatively TRBD2 (5 bases). The CDR3 runs to 14 residues. Looked up from germline, CDR1 is MNHEY and CDR2 is SVGAGI. The V end lost 2 bases, the J end lost 3 bases, and 11 bases lay between the germline ends. CDR3 sequence: CASSYGSDFYEQYF. The CDR3 DNA reads TGTGCCAGCAGTTACGGTAGCGACTTCTACGAGCAGTACTTC.

The chain combines TRBV10-2 with TRBJ1-2, with D perhaps TRBD1 (6 bases). Germline V gives CDR1 WSHSY, CDR2 SAAADI. V was trimmed by 4 bases and J by 4 bases, leaving 10 bases between them. CDR3 size: 13 residues. Here the CDR3 DNA reads TGCGCCAGCAGTGCGGACAGCGTCTATGGCTACACCTTC. Protein sequence: CASSADSVYGYTF.

This chain uses TRBV30 with TRBJ2-1; D possibly corresponds to TRBD2 (5 bases). The V end lost 0 bases, the J end lost 8 bases, and 14 bases lay between the germline ends. CDR3 length: 14 amino acids. Germline CDR1 and CDR2: GTSNPN and SVGIG (reference sequence). The DNA for the CDR3 is TGTGCCTGGAGTGTGGGTCTAGCCGGGGATGAGCAGTTCTTC. Its translation: CAWSVGLAGDEQFF. Variable domain in full (rest from reference TRBV30 and TRBJ2-1): SQTIHQWPATLVQPVGSPLSLECTVEGTSNPNLYWYRQAAGRGLQLLFYSVGIGQISSEVPQNLSASRPQDRQFILSSKKLLLSDSGFYLCAWSVGLAGDEQFFGPGTRLTVL.